Reported below is one TCR beta chain. Its antigen remains unidentified. Assaying covered roughly 92,000 TCR templates per sample. The data were produced by immunoSEQ multiplex PCR, yet TCRdb's version contains in-frame clones alone and is incomplete. This table holds 90,000 to 120,000 clones, about 95% found once. These data originate in a study of siplizumab effects on memory and regulatory T cells. Study outcomes and limitations: Roughly 75-97% of proliferating CD4+ or CD8+ clones lacked an assignable naive or memory phenotype.

The CDR3 sequence is 19 residues long. CDR1 and CDR2 from the germline V gene are LGHNA and YNFKEQ. Germline trimming cut 4 bases from V and 6 bases from J; bases unmatched to any gene: 17. The sample comprised Tregs sorted from blood. The chain combines TRBV4-2 with TRBJ1-4, with 10 bases lining up with TRBD1. The receptor was isolated from a human donor in good health. This CDR3 is CASSPVRGDRGLMDEKLFF. The DNA of the CDR3 is TGTGCCAGCAGCCCCGTGAGGGGGGACAGGGGCCTAATGGATGAAAAACTGTTTTTT.